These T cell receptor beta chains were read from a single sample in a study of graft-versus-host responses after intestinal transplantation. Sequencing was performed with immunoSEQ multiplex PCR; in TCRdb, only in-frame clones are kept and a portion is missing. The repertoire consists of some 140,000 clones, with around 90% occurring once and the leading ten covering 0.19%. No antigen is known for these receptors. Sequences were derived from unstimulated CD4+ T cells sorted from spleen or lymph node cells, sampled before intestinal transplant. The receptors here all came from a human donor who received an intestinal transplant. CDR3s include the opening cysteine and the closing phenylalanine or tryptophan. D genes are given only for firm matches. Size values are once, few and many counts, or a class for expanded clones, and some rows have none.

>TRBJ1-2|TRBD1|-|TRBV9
TGTGCCAGCAGCGTCCCTTCGACAGGGAGAGGCTACACCTTC
CASSVPSTGRGYTF
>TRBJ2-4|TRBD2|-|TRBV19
TGTGCCAGTAGCCCACTAGCGGGAGGGGAGGGGTACATTCAGTACTTC
CASSPLAGGEGYIQYF
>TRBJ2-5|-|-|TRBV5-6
TGTGCCAGCAGCTTGGCGGGGCGAGAGACCCAGTACTTC
CASSLAGRETQYF
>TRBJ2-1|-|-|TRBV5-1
TGCGCCACTTCAGAAGGAGGCGAGCAGTTCTTC
CATSEGGEQFF
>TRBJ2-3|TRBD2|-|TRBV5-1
TGCGCCAGCAGCCCTAGGGAGGGGAACACAGATACGCAGTATTTT
CASSPREGNTDTQYF
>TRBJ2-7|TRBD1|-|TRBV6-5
TGTGCCAGCAGTTACGGGACAGGGACTTACGAGCAGTACTTC
CASSYGTGTYEQYF
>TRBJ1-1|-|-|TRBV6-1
TGTGCCAGCAGTCCGGTCATGAACACTGAAGCTTTCTTT
CASSPVMNTEAFF
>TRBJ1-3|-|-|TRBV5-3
TGTGCCAGAAGCTTCCCCCCGAGTCGCAGCAGTGGAAACACCATATATTTT
CARSFPPSRSSGNTIYF
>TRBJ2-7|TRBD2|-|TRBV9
TGTGCCAGCAGCGGGGGACTAGCGGGAGCTCCGTATTCCTACGAGCAGTACTTC
CASSGGLAGAPYSYEQYF
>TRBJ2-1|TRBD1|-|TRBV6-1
TGTGCCAGCAGCGATCAGCACAGGGGCAGTGGGCAGTTCTTC
CASSDQHRGSGQFF
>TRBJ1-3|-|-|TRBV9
TGTGCCAGCAGCGTAAGGCGGGACTCTGGAAACACCATATATTTT
CASSVRRDSGNTIYF
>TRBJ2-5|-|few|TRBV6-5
TGTGCCAGCAGTTTGACTCTTCCTCGAGTAGGGGAGACCCAGTACTTC
CASSLTLPRVGETQYF
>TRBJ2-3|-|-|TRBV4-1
TGCGCCAGCAGCCCATATTATGGGCAGACTACCCTCACAGATACGCAGTATTTT
CASSPYYGQTTLTDTQYF
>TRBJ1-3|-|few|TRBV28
TGTGCCAGCAGTTTAGGCCCCTACACCATATATTTT
CASSLGPYTIYF
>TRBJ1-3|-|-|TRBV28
TGTGCCAGCAGTTTAGTCCAGAGGGGAAACACCATATATTTT
CASSLVQRGNTIYF